The rows below give T cell receptor beta chains drawn from one sample of a study of T cell repertoires in aging, cancer and after chemotherapy. TCRdb re-called the multiplex PCR reads with MiXCR, one entry per CDR3 protein. The sample has over a thousand distinct CDR3 sequences; 16% are singletons. The sample taken for sequencing was blood. The receptor source for this set is a human donor with a solid tumor. CDR3s include the opening cysteine and the closing phenylalanine or tryptophan. D genes are given only for firm matches. Expanded clones get a size class; other rows say once, few or many, or leave the size out.

J gene | clone size | V gene | D gene | CDR3 DNA | CDR3 protein
TRBJ1-2 | - | TRBV5-4 | - | TGTGCCAGCAGCTCGGGACTTTATGGCTACACCTTC | CASSSGLYGYTF
TRBJ1-2 | few | TRBV18 | TRBD1 | TGTGCCAGCTCCCCAGCCGGGACAGGGGACTATGGCTACACCTTC | CASSPAGTGDYGYTF
TRBJ2-2 | large | TRBV11-3 | - | TGTGCCAGCAGCTTAGATCGAAGCACCGGGGAGCTGTTTTTT | CASSLDRSTGELFF
TRBJ1-5 | few | TRBV6-6 | - | TGTGCCAGCAGCCTAGGACCGTCTAATCAGCCCCAGCATTTT | CASSLGPSNQPQHF
TRBJ2-3 | medium-sized | TRBV7-3 | - | TGTGCCAGCAGCTTAACGGGGCTCACAGATACGCAGTATTTT | CASSLTGLTDTQYF
TRBJ2-1 | large | TRBV10-2 | - | TGCGCCAGCAGTGGGCTACACAATGAGCAGTTCTTC | CASSGLHNEQFF
TRBJ1-3 | - | TRBV4-3 | - | TGCGCCAGCAGCCAAGCTATAAGGTTAATTGGAAACACCATATATTTT | CASSQAIRLIGNTIYF
TRBJ2-3 | - | TRBV2 | TRBD1 | TGTGGGGCGGACAGGAACCCAAGCACAGATACGCAGTATTTT | CGADRNPSTDTQYF
TRBJ2-7 | large | TRBV19 | - | TGTGCCAGTAGTATAGGGGGAACAAACGAGCAGTACTTC | CASSIGGTNEQYF
TRBJ1-5 | - | TRBV7-9 | - | TGCGCCAGCAGCCAAGATCGGGGGAGCAATCAGCCCCAGCATTTT | CASSQDRGSNQPQHF
TRBJ1-1 | large | TRBV7-6 | TRBD1 | TGTGCCAGCAGCTTAGCGGCCTATACACAGGGGGTTGAAGCTTTCTTT | CASSLAAYTQGVEAFF
TRBJ2-1 | few | TRBV6-6 | - | TGTGCCAGCAGTACCTACTCCCAGGGTATCCTATACAATGAGCAGTTCTTC | CASSTYSQGILYNEQFF
TRBJ1-6 | few | TRBV18 | - | TGTGCCAGCTCGGACACACCAAATTCACCCCTCCACTTT | CASSDTPNSPLHF
TRBJ1-5 | - | TRBV12-3/TRBV12-4 | - | TGTGCCAGCAGCCCGAGGTCGTTAAATCAGCCCCAGCATTTT | CASSPRSLNQPQHF
TRBJ2-3 | - | TRBV20-1 | TRBD2 | TGCAGTGCTAGAGATTTAATGGGACTAGCGGGGGGACTGAGCACAGATACGCAGTATTTT | CSARDLMGLAGGLSTDTQYF
TRBJ1-4 | large | TRBV6-1 | TRBD1 | TGTGCCAGCACCTCGACAGGGGTTGGTGAAAAACTGTTTTTT | CASTSTGVGEKLFF
TRBJ2-7 | medium-sized | TRBV20-1 | TRBD1 | TGCAGTGCCGACAGGGTGAAAGGCGAGCAGTACTTC | CSADRVKGEQYF
TRBJ1-1 | few | TRBV5-1 | - | TGCGCCAGCACGGGGGGCTCAAGAGTCACTGAAGCTTTCTTT | CASTGGSRVTEAFF
TRBJ2-7 | - | TRBV6-1 | - | TGTGCCAGCATTGGTCCGGGTGGCAGCCACGAGCAGTACTTC | CASIGPGGSHEQYF
TRBJ1-1 | large | TRBV6-1 | TRBD1 | TGTGCCAGCAGTGAAGGTGAGGGACAGAAAGCTTTCTTT | CASSEGEGQKAFF
TRBJ2-2 | few | TRBV11-2 | - | TGTGCCAGCAGCTTTCTTGACCACACCGGGGAGCTGTTTTTT | CASSFLDHTGELFF
TRBJ2-7 | large | TRBV29-1 | - | TGCAGCGTCCGACAGGTGAACTCCTACGAGCAGTACTTC | CSVRQVNSYEQYF
TRBJ2-1 | large | TRBV12-3/TRBV12-4 | - | TGTGCCAGCAGTTTTGGCGGTTCCTACAATGAGCAGTTCTTC | CASSFGGSYNEQFF
TRBJ1-2 | - | TRBV6-6 | TRBD1 | TGTGCCAGCAGCCACAGGGGGGCTAACTATGGCTACACCTTC | CASSHRGANYGYTF
TRBJ1-2 | large | TRBV6-1 | - | TGTGCCAGCAGTGAATATGGCTACACCTTC | CASSEYGYTF
TRBJ2-1 | - | TRBV20-1 | TRBD2 | TGCAGTGCTAGGTATTCTAGCGGGGGGCCTCCCGTCTACAATGAGCAGTTCTTC | CSARYSSGGPPVYNEQFF